This T cell receptor (beta chain) was identified in a study of CD8+CD57+ T cells in acquired aplastic anemia. About the study: Sorted CD4+ and CD8+ cell DNA averaged around 3.3 ug.

The study's findings and limits: Roughly 30 sequences, all CD8+ CDR3, were shared between patients and controls.

There are a few counts of this clonotype. Its antigen remains unknown. CDR3 length equals 12 residues. V was shortened by 10 bases and J by 0 bases, with 4 bases between the two germline ends. CDR1 ENHRY and CDR2 SYGVKD come from the germline V gene. Profiling of TCR beta VDJ combinations and CDR3 sequences used genomic DNA as template. Each CDR3 protein gets one entry after TCRdb re-called the reads with MiXCR. Of 65,000 or so distinct CDR3 sequences listed, 55% are singletons. The genes are TRBV10-3 and TRBJ2-6; no definite D call. This TCR derives from a human donor in good health, serving as a control. The material sequenced was sorted CD4+, CD8+, or CD8+CD57+ T cells (not recorded which) from PBMCs. The CDR3, as DNA: TGTGCCACCGACTCTGGGGCCAACGTCCTGACTTTC. This gives the protein CATDSGANVLTF.